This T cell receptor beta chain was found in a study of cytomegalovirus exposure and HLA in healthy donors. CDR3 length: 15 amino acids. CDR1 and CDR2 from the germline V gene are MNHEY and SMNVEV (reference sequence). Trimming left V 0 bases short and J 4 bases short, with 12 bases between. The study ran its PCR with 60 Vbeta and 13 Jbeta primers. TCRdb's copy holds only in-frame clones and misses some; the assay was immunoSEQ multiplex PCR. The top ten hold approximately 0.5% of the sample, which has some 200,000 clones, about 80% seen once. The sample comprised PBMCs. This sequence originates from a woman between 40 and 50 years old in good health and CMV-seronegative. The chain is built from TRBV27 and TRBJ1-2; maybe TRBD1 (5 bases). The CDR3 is CASSLSGTGSYGYTF. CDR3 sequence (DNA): TGTGCCAGCAGTTTATCCGGGACCGGGAGCTATGGCTACACCTTC.